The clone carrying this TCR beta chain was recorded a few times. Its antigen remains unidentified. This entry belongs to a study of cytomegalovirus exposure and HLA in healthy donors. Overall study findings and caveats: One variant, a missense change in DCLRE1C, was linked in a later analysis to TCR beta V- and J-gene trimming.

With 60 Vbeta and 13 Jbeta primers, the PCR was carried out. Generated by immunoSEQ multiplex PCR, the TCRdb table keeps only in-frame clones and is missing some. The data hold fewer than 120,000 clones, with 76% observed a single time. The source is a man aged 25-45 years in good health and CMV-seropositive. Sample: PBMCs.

The CDR3 sequence is CASSKTGNTEAFF. CDR3 coding DNA: TGTGCCAGCAGTAAAACAGGGAACACTGAAGCTTTCTTT. The chain employs TRBV6-6 and TRBJ1-1; D might be TRBD1 (5 bases). In germline, CDR1 is MNHNY, CDR2 SVGAGI (reference sequence). The CDR3 has 13 residues. Trimming cost V 5 bases and J 1 base, with 8 bases left between them.